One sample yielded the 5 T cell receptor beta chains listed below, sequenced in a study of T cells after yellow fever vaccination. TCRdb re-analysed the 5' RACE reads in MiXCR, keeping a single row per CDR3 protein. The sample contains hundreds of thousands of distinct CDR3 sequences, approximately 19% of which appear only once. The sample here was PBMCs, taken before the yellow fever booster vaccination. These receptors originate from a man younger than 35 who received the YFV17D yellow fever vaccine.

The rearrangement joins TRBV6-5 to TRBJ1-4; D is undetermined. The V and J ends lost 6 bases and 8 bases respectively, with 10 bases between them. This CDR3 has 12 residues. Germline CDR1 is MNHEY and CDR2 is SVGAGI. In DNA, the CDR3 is TGTGCCAGCAGCAGCGGCGAAGAAAAACTGTTTTTT. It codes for CASSSGEEKLFF.

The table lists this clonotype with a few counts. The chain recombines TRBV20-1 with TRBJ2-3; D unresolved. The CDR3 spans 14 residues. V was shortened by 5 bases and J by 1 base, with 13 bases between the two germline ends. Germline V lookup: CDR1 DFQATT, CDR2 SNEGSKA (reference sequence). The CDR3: CSAPPGVGTDTQYF. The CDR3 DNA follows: TGCAGTGCTCCACCGGGTGTGGGCACAGATACGCAGTATTTT.

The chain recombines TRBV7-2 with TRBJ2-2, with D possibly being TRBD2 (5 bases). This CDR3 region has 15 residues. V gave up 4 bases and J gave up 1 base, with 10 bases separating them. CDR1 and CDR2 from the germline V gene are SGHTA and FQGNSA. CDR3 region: CASSYSDWNTGELFF. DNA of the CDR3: TGTGCCAGCAGCTATTCGGACTGGAACACCGGGGAGCTGTTTTTT.

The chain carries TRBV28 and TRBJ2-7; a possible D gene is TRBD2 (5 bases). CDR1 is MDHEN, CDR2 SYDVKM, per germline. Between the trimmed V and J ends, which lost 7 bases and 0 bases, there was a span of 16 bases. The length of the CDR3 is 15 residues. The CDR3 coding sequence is TGTGCCAGCACAGCGGCAGCAGCCCCCTCCTACGAGCAGTACGTC. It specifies CASTAAAAPSYEQYV.

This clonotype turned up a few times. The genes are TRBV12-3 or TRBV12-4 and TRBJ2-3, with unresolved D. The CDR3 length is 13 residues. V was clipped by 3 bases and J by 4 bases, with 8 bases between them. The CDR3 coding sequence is TGTGCCAGCAGTTTTCGCGGTCCAGATACGCAGTATTTT. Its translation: CASSFRGPDTQYF.